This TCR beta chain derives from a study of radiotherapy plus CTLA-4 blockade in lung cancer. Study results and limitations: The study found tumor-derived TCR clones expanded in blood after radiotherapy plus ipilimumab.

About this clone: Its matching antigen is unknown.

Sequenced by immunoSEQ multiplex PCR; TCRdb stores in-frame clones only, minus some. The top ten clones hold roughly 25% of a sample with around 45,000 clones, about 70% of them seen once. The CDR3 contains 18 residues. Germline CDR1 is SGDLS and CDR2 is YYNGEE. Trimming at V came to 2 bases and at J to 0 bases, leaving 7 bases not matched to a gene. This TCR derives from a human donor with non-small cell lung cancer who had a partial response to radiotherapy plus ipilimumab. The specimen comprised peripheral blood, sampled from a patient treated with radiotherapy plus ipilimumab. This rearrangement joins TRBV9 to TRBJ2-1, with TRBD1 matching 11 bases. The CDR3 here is CASSVGTGGSSSYNEQFF. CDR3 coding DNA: TGTGCCAGCAGCGTTGGGACAGGGGGATCCAGCTCCTACAATGAGCAGTTCTTC. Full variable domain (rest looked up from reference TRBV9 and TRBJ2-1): DSGVTQTPKHLITATGQRVTLRCSPRSGDLSVYWYQQSLDQGLQFLIQYYNGEERAKGNILERFSAQQFPDLHSELNLSSLELGDSALYFCASSVGTGGSSSYNEQFFGPGTRLTVL.